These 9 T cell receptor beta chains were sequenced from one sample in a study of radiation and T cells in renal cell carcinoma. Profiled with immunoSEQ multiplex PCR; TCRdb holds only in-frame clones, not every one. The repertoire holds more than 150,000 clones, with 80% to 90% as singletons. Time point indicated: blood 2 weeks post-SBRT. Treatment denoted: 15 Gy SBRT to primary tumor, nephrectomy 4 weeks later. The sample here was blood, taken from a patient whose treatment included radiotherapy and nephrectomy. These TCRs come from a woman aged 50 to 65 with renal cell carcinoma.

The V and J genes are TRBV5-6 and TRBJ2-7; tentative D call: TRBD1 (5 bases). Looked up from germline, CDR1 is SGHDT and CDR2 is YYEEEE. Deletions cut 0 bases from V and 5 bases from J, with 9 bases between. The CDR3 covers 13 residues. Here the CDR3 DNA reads TGTGCCAGCAGCTTGGCAGGGTTCAACGAGCAGTACTTC. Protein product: CASSLAGFNEQYF.

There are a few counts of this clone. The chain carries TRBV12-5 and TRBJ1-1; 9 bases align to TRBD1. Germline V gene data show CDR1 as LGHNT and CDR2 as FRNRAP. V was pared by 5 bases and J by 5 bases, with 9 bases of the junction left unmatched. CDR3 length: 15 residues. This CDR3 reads CASGGTGGALTEAFF. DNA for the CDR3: TGTGCTAGTGGTGGCACAGGGGGCGCGTTGACTGAAGCTTTCTTT.

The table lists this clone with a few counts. The CDR3 loop reads CASSPEETDYSNQPQHF. The CDR3 coding sequence is TGCGCCAGCAGTCCAGAGGAAACCGATTATAGCAATCAGCCCCAGCATTTT. The rearrangement joins TRBV4-1 to TRBJ1-5; D is unclear. V lost 6 bases and J lost 0, with 18 bases in between. The CDR3 spans 17 residues. CDR1 is MGHRA, CDR2 YSYEKL, per germline.

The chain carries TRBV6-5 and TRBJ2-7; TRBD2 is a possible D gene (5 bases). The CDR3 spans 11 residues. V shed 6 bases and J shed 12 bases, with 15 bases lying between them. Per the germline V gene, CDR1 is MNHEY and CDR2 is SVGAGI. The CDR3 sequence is CASRLRTDWYF. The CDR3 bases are TGTGCCAGCAGACTCCGGACTGACTGGTACTTC.

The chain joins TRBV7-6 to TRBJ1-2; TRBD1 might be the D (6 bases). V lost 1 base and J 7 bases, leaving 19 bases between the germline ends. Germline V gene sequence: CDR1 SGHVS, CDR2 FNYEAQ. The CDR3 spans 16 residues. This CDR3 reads CASSLVEYAGVGGYTF. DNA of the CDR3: TGTGCCAGCAGCTTAGTCGAGTATGCAGGGGTTGGTGGCTACACCTTC.

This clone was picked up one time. CDR3 protein: CASSLRPGTGTNTGELFF. Here the CDR3 DNA reads TGTGCCAGCTCACTACGTCCCGGGACAGGGACGAACACCGGGGAGCTGTTTTTT. This chain links TRBV18 with TRBJ2-2; TRBD1 matches 9 bases. Germline V lookup: CDR1 KGHSH, CDR2 LQKENI. V was clipped by 4 bases and J by 0 bases; unmatched bases: 9. This CDR3 has 18 amino acids.

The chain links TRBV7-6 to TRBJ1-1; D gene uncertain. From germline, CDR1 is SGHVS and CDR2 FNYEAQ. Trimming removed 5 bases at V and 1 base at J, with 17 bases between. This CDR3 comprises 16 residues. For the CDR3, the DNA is TGTGCCAGCAGCCCCGTGGGGTCGGGTCGGAACACTGAAGCTTTCTTT. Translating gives CASSPVGSGRNTEAFF.

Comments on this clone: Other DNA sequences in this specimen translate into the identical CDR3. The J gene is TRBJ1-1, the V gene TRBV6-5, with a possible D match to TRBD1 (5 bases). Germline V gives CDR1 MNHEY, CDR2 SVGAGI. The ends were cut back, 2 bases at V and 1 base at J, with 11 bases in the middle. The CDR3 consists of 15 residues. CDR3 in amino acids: CASSYGRGTNTEAFF. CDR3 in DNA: TGTGCCAGCAGTTACGGTAGAGGGACGAACACTGAAGCTTTCTTT.

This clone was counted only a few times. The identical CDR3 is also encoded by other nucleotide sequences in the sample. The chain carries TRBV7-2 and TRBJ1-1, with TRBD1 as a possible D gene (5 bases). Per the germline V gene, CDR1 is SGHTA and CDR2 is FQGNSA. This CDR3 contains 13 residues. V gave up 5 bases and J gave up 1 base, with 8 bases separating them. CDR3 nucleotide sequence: TGTGCCAGCAGCCTGACAGAGAACACTGAAGCTTTCTTT. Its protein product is CASSLTENTEAFF.